These 12 T cell receptor beta chains came from one sample sequenced in a study of graft-versus-host responses after intestinal transplantation. TCRdb keeps only in-frame clones here, not all; method: immunoSEQ multiplex PCR. The repertoire has roughly 9,900 clones, 85% to 95% of them found once; the top ten carry approximately 2.1%. Sequencing used PBMCs, obtained 8 days after intestinal transplant. These receptors were obtained from a human patient who received an intestinal transplant, so some T cells may come from the graft donor.

This clone appeared a single time. The chain combines TRBV27 with TRBJ2-7; D not resolved. V was clipped by 4 bases and J by 1 base, with 14 bases between them. The CDR3 has 15 amino acids. CDR1 MNHEY and CDR2 SMNVEV come from the germline V gene (reference sequence). The CDR3 DNA reads TGTGCCAGCAGTTCGAGGACCCAGATTTCCTACGAGCAGTACTTC. It codes for CASSSRTQISYEQYF.

The chain is built from TRBV5-4 and TRBJ2-3, with TRBD1 identical over 11 bases. The trim removed 4 bases at V and 2 bases at J, leaving 3 bases unmatched. Germline V lookup: CDR1 SGHNT, CDR2 YYREEE (reference sequence). This CDR3 is built from 15 residues. The CDR3 sequence: CASSLDRGLTDTQYF. As DNA, the CDR3 is TGTGCCAGCAGCCTGGACAGGGGGCTCACAGATACGCAGTATTTT.

As for this clone: The same CDR3 also results from other DNA sequences found in this sample. This chain joins TRBV28 and TRBJ1-4; no reliable D call. The CDR3 is made up of 14 amino acids. Trimming took 8 bases from V and 5 from J, leaving 15 bases between them. The V gene's germline CDR1 is MDHEN and CDR2 SYDVKM. The CDR3 DNA reads TGTGCCAGCGTCTCGGGAGTTAGCAATGAAAAACTGTTTTTT. This sequence encodes CASVSGVSNEKLFF.

The chain links TRBV6-1 to TRBJ2-3, with 8 bases lining up with TRBD2. Germline CDR1 and CDR2: MNHNS and SASEGT. This CDR3 has 15 amino acids. J lost 0 bases, V lost 8 bases, and 7 bases had no gene match. CDR3 sequence reads: CASPAGGKSTDTQYF. CDR3 nucleotide sequence: TGTGCCAGCCCTGCGGGGGGCAAAAGCACAGATACGCAGTATTTT.

The V gene is TRBV2, the J gene TRBJ1-5; 7 bases map to TRBD1. V was clipped by 5 bases and J by 2 bases; unmatched bases: 3. The V gene's germline CDR1 is SNHLY and CDR2 FYNNEI. The CDR3 extends over 14 amino acids. The CDR3 nucleotides read TGTGCCAGCAGTACCGGGACAGGCAATCAGCCCCAGCATTTT. Protein product: CASSTGTGNQPQHF. The variable domain in full, with the rest retrieved from reference TRBV2 and TRBJ1-5, is EPEVTQTPSHQVTQMGQEVILRCVPISNHLYFYWYRQILGQKVEFLVSFYNNEISEKSEIFDDQFSVERPDGSNFTLKIRSTKLEDSAMYFCASSTGTGNQPQHFGDGTRLSIL.

V and J are TRBV5-6 and TRBJ2-7; 7 positions match TRBD2. The CDR3 length is 14 residues. Unmatched junction bases numbered 6, after V lost 2 bases and J lost 4 bases. Germline V gene lookup returns CDR1 SGHDT and CDR2 YYEEEE. CDR3 protein: CASSLGGSWYEQYF. CDR3 bases: TGTGCCAGCAGCTTAGGCGGGAGTTGGTACGAGCAGTACTTC.

This sequence joins TRBV7-2 and TRBJ2-1; weak D call: TRBD1 (6 bases). The CDR3 totals 12 residues. Germline values: CDR1 SGHTA, CDR2 FQGNSA. Between the trimmed V and J ends, which lost 5 bases and 10 bases, there was a span of 12 bases. The CDR3 region is CASSLSRGEQFF. DNA for the CDR3: TGTGCCAGCAGCCTGTCGAGGGGGGAGCAGTTCTTC.

This chain uses TRBV7-9 with TRBJ2-1; unclear D gene. This CDR3 region has 14 residues. Germline CDR1 and CDR2: SEHNR and FQNEAQ (reference sequence). The germline V and J ends were trimmed by 0 bases and 7 bases, with 10 bases remaining between them. CDR3 residues: CASSLAPSANEQFF. The CDR3 nucleotides read TGTGCCAGCAGCTTAGCGCCGTCTGCTAATGAGCAGTTCTTC.

The CDR3 DNA reads as TGTGCCAGCAGGACACAGGGACAGGGGGCAGATGGCTACACCTTC. It yields the protein CASRTQGQGADGYTF. The chain has TRBV6-5 and TRBJ1-2, with 12 bases aligning to TRBD1. CDR1 is MNHEY and CDR2 is SVGAGI in the germline V gene. The CDR3 totals 15 residues. Trimming at V came to 6 bases and at J to 6 bases, leaving 8 bases not matched to a gene.

The genes are TRBV6-1 and TRBJ2-3, with D hard to call. V shed 8 bases and J shed 6 bases, with 6 bases lying between them. CDR3 length: 10 amino acids. CDR1 and CDR2 (germline): MNHNS, SASEGT. This CDR3 reads CASLEDTQYF. CDR3 coding DNA: TGTGCCAGCCTGGAGGATACGCAGTATTTT.

The chain links TRBV7-3 to TRBJ2-7, with TRBD1 identical over 9 bases. The V segment lost 5 bases and the J segment 3 bases; nucleotides outside the gene matches: 11. Per the germline V gene, CDR1 is SGHTA and CDR2 is FQGTGA. The CDR3 is 16 amino acids. For the CDR3, the DNA is TGTGCCAGCAGCCCTCACGCCGGGACAGGGAGCTACGAGCAGTACTTC. This encodes CASSPHAGTGSYEQYF.

The chain is built from TRBV5-1 and TRBJ1-1; 7 bases line up with TRBD1. Germline V gene lookup returns CDR1 SGHRS and CDR2 YFSETQ. The ends lost 5 bases at V and 6 bases at J; junction bases unmatched: 10. The CDR3 is 14 residues long. This chain's CDR3 is CASRGRGVAAEAFF. In DNA, the CDR3 is TGCGCCAGCAGGGGCAGGGGGGTCGCGGCTGAAGCTTTCTTT.